This TCR beta chain was observed in a study of T cells expressing NK-cell markers. Study-level findings and limits: For 5 to 7 donors, the dominant NKG2C+ clonotypes made up about 1.0-8% of their CD8+ T cells. Topping the CD3+CD56-NKG2C+ fraction as well were these clonotypes, in a few donors.

What made the TCR beta cDNA was 5'RACE template switching with UMIs. Using the 5' RACE reads, TCRdb records one entry per CDR3 protein without DNA. The sample table sets out about 150,000 distinct CDR3 sequences. Comment on this clonotype: Its matching antigen is unknown.

The CDR3 runs to 14 residues. Germline V gene data show CDR1 as SGHTA and CDR2 as FQGNSA. Sequencing used blood T cells: a sorted CD56 or NKG2C T cell subset, CD4+ or CD8+ T cells, or bulk PBMC T cells (not recorded which). This TCR came from a man aged 18-69 years in good health. The chain couples TRBV7-2 to TRBJ2-7; lacking DNA, the TRBD1 call made by TCRdb goes unchecked. CDR3 in amino acids: CASSPGGNYYEQYF. Combining the CDR3 with reference TRBV7-2 and TRBJ2-7 gives the whole variable domain GAGVSQSPSNKVTEKGKDVELRCDPISGHTALYWYRQSLGQGLEFLIYFQGNSAPDKSGLPSDRFSAERTGGSVSTLTIQRTQQEDSAVYLCASSPGGNYYEQYFGPGTRLTVT.